Given below is one T cell receptor (beta chain) in context. The antigen remains undetermined. The data were obtained in a study of T cell repertoires in cytomegalovirus infection. TCRdb processed the reads anew with MiXCR; each CDR3 protein has one entry. Of roughly 730,000 distinct CDR3 sequences listed, around a third are singletons. There are 15 residues in the CDR3. Looked up from germline, CDR1 is MNHEY and CDR2 is SVGAGI. With V trimmed by 5 bases and J by 7 bases, 11 bases remained unmatched. V gene TRBV6-5 combines with J gene TRBJ2-1; 7 nucleotides match TRBD1. The sample here was cultured PBMCs, taken from culture after CMV antigen stimulation. The sequence came from a human donor in good health (CMV status not recorded). Some clones in this sample may be carry-over from other donors' samples. CDR3 nucleotide sequence: TGTGCCAGCAGTCTATGGGGACAGAGTGGGAATGAGCAGTTCTTC. Its protein product is CASSLWGQSGNEQFF.